The clone carrying this T cell receptor beta chain was seen a single time. Its target is not known. The data originate from a study of shared clonotypes between healthy human individuals. CDR3 length equals 17 residues. Germline CDR1 is SGHVS and CDR2 is FNYEAQ. Trimming removed 0 bases at V and 1 base at J, with 12 bases between. The study's findings and limits: Sampling used blood alone; tissue repertoires probably differ.

The assay was immunoSEQ multiplex PCR, and TCRdb's table has in-frame clones only and misses some. This sample yields roughly 2,000,000 clones, of which about 94% are seen a single time; roughly 1.7% belongs to the top ten. Cells designated naive CD8 were CD45RO-negative and were positively selected for CCR7, with terminally differentiated effector memory CD45RA+ cells excluded. Every one of the donors was a Caucasian adult that lived in Nashville, Tennessee. Sample: naive CD8+ T cells from PBMCs. This sequence joins TRBV7-6 and TRBJ2-2; TRBD1 is a possible D gene (5 bases). The TCR was taken from a man between 18 and 29 years old in good health. Some clones in this sample may be carry-over from other donors' samples. The CDR3 bases are TGTGCCAGCAGCTTAGCGCAACAGGTCCTGAACACCGGGGAGCTGTTTTTT. Encoded protein: CASSLAQQVLNTGELFF.